One and the same sample provided the 9 T cell receptor beta chains below, sequenced in a study of CD8 T cells in Susac syndrome. It was with random hexamers that roughly 0.5 to 1 ug RNA was reverse transcribed. Via MiXCR, TCRdb re-called the immunoSEQ multiplex PCR reads, giving one row per CDR3 protein. The sample consists of more than 250,000 distinct CDR3 sequences, roughly nine tenths of them appearing once. The sample was CD4+ T cells from PBMCs. These receptors were obtained from a human donor with multiple sclerosis.

The chain links TRBV14 to TRBJ1-4; D is undetermined. The V end was cut by 4 bases, the J end by 0 bases, with 24 bases between. The germline CDR1 and CDR2 sequences are SGHDN and FVKESK. This CDR3 contains 20 residues. This chain's CDR3 is CASSLRGAASGLTTNEKLFF. CDR3 nucleotides: TGTGCCAGCAGCCTCCGGGGAGCGGCCAGCGGCCTTACAACTAATGAAAAACTGTTTTTT.

The rearrangement uses TRBV5-5 and TRBJ2-2; tentatively, D is TRBD1 (6 bases). Trimming removed 6 bases from V and 5 bases from J, with 17 bases in between. Per germline, CDR1 SGHKS and CDR2 YYEKEE (reference sequence). The CDR3 runs to 15 residues. CDR3 in DNA: TGTGCCAGCACCGGAAGGGGGTTTGGAACCGGGGAGCTGTTTTTT. It yields the protein CASTGRGFGTGELFF. The whole variable domain, filled in from reference TRBV5-5 and TRBJ2-2, reads DAGVTQSPTHLIKTRGQQVTLRCSPISGHKSVSWYQQVLGQGPQFIFQYYEKEERGRGNFPDRFSARQFPNYSSELNVNALLLGDSALYLCASTGRGFGTGELFFGEGSRLTVL.

This chain uses TRBV18 with TRBJ2-3; 11 positions match TRBD2. This CDR3 comprises 16 residues. CDR1 is KGHSH and CDR2 is LQKENI in the germline V gene. The junction had 4 bases not matched to a gene; V was cut back by 0 bases and J by 5 bases. CDR3 bases: TGTGCCAGCTCACCACCGGCCCTAGCGGGAGGAGATACGCAGTATTTT. This sequence encodes CASSPPALAGGDTQYF. Supplemented by reference TRBV18 and TRBJ2-3, the full variable domain reads NAGVMQNPRHLVRRRGQEARLRCSPMKGHSHVYWYRQLPEEGLKFMVYLQKENIIDESGMPKERFSAEFPKEGPSILRIQQVVRGDSAAYFCASSPPALAGGDTQYFGPGTRLTVL.

The chain carries TRBV27 and TRBJ1-1; a weak D match, TRBD1 (5 bases). V was cut by 5 bases and J by 4 bases, with 14 bases left in between. The CDR3 sequence is 14 residues long. The germline CDR1 and CDR2 sequences are MNHEY and SMNVEV (reference sequence). The CDR3 is CASSLSPGGTEAFF. The CDR3 region has the DNA TGTGCCAGCAGTCTGTCCCCCGGGGGCACTGAAGCTTTCTTT.

The chain couples TRBV5-1 to TRBJ2-5; possible D gene TRBD2, 6 bases. The CDR3 extends over 14 amino acids. V lost 4 bases and J 2 bases, leaving 12 bases between the germline ends. Germline CDR1 SGHRS, CDR2 YFSETQ. The CDR3 reads CASSGGTIQETQYF. The CDR3 region has the DNA TGCGCCAGCAGCGGGGGGACCATACAAGAGACCCAGTACTTC.

J is TRBJ2-3 and V is TRBV7-9; D ambiguous. CDR3 size: 14 residues. V lost 0 bases, J lost 4 bases, and 8 bases lay in between. Germline assignment: CDR1 SEHNR and CDR2 FQNEAQ (reference sequence). CDR3 residues: CASSLASLADTQYF. CDR3 coding DNA: TGTGCCAGCAGCTTAGCGTCCCTAGCAGATACGCAGTATTTT.

This chain joins TRBV3-1 and TRBJ2-3; the D is unclear. The germline V and J ends were trimmed by 0 bases and 5 bases, with 12 bases remaining between them. This CDR3 is built from 15 residues. Looked up from germline, CDR1 is LGHDT and CDR2 is YNNKEL (reference sequence). The CDR3 reads CASSQEGKRRDTQYF. The CDR3 DNA reads as TGTGCCAGCAGCCAAGAGGGTAAGCGCCGAGATACGCAGTATTTT.

Written as DNA, the CDR3 is TGTGCCAGCTCTCCCCTCGACAGGGGAGGAAATCAGCCCCAGCATTTT. It specifies CASSPLDRGGNQPQHF. This sequence joins TRBV18 and TRBJ1-5, with 8 bases matching TRBD1. V lost 6 bases, J lost 4 bases, and 11 bases stayed unmatched. The CDR3 runs 16 residues. Per germline, CDR1 KGHSH and CDR2 LQKENI.

The J gene is TRBJ2-2, the V gene TRBV12-3 or TRBV12-4; no firm D call. CDR3 length equals 15 residues. The germline V and J ends were trimmed by 6 bases and 4 bases, with 15 bases remaining between them. The CDR3 loop is CASRRHLQPTGELFF. The CDR3 region has the DNA TGTGCCAGCAGGAGGCACCTCCAGCCCACCGGGGAGCTGTTTTTT.